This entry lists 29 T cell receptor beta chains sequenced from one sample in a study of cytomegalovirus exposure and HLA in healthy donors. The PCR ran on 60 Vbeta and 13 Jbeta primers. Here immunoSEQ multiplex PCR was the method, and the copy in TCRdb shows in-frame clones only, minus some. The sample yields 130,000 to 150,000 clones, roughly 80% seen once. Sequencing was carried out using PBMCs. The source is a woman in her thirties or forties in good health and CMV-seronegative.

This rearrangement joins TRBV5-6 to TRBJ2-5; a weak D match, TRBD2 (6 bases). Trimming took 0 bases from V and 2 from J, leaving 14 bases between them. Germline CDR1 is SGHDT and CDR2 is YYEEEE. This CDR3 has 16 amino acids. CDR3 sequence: CASSLGGRWDQETQYF. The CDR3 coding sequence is TGTGCCAGCAGCTTGGGAGGGAGGTGGGATCAAGAGACCCAGTACTTC.

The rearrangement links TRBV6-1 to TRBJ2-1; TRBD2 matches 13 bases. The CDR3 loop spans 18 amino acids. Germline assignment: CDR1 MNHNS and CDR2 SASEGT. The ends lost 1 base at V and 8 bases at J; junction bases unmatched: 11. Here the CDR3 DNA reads TGTGCCAGCAGTGAAGGCGGCCCGGGACTAGCGGGAAGGGATGAGCAGTTCTTC. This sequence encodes CASSEGGPGLAGRDEQFF.

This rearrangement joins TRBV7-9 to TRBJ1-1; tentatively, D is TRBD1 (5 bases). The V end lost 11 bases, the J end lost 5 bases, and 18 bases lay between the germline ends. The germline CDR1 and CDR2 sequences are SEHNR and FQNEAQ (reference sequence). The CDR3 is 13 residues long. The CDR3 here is CAGLGREYTEAFF. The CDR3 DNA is TGTGCCGGGTTGGGGCGCGAGTATACTGAAGCTTTCTTT.

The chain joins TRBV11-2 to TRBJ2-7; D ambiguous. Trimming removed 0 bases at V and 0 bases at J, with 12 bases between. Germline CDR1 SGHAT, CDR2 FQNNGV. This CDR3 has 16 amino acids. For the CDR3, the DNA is TGTGCCAGCAGCTTAGATCATGTGATGAGCTCCTACGAGCAGTACTTC. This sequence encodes CASSLDHVMSSYEQYF.

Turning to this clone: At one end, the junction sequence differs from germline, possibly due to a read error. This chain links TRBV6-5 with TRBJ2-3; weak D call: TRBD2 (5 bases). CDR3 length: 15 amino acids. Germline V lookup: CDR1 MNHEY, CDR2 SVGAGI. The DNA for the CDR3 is TGTGCCAGCAGTCCCTCGGGGTTTAGCACAGATATGCAGTATTTT. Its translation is CASSPSGFSTDMQYF.

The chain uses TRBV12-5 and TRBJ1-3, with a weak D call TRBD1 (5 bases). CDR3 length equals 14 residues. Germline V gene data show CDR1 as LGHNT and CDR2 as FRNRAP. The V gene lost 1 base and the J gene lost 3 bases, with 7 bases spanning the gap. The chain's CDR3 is CASGLGGIGNTIYF. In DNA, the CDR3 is TGTGCTAGTGGTTTGGGGGGCATTGGAAACACCATATATTTT.

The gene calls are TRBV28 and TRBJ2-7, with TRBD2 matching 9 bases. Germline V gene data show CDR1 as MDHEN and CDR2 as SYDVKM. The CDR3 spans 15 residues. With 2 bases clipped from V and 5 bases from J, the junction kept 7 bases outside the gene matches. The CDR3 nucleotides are TGTGCCAGCAGTTTAGGCGGGGGGGATTACCACGAGCAGTACTTC. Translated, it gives CASSLGGGDYHEQYF.

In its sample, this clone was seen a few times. Here the CDR3 reads CASSYGDMMNTEAFF. The CDR3 DNA reads as TGTGCCAGCAGTTACGGGGACATGATGAACACTGAAGCTTTCTTT. This chain links TRBV6-5 with TRBJ1-1; D may be TRBD1 (6 bases). Germline values: CDR1 MNHEY, CDR2 SVGAGI. The ends were cut back, 2 bases at V and 0 bases at J, with 10 bases in the middle. The length of the CDR3 is 15 residues.

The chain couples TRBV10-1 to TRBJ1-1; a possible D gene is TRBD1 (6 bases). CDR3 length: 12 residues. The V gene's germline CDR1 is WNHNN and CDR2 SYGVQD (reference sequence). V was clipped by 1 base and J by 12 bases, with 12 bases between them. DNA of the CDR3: TGCGCCAGCAGTGAGTTGGGGGCGCTGACTTTCTTT. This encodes CASSELGALTFF.

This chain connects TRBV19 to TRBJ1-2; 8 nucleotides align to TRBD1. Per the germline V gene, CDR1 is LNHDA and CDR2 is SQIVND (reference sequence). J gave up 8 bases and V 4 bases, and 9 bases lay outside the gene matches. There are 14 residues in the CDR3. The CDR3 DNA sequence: TGTGCCAGTAGTAGTGGGGGACAGGCGGACGGCTACACCTTC. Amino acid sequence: CASSSGGQADGYTF. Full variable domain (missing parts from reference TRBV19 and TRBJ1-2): DGGITQSPKYLFRKEGQNVTLSCEQNLNHDAMYWYRQDPGQGLRLIYYSQIVNDFQKGDIAEGYSVSREKKESFPLTVTSAQKNPTAFYLCASSSGGQADGYTFGSGTRLTVV.

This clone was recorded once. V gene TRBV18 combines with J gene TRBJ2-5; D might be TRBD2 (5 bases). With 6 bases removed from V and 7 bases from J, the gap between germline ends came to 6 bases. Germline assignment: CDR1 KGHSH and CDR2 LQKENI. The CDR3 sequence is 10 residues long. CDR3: CASSGMTQYF. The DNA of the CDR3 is TGTGCCAGCTCCGGGATGACCCAGTACTTC.

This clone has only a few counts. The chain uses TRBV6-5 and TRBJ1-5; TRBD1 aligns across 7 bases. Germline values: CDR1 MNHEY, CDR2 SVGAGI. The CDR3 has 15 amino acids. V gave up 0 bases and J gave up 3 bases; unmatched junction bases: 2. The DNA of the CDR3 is TGTGCCAGCAGTTACTCCAGGGGGAACAATCAGCCCCAGCATTTT. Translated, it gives CASSYSRGNNQPQHF.

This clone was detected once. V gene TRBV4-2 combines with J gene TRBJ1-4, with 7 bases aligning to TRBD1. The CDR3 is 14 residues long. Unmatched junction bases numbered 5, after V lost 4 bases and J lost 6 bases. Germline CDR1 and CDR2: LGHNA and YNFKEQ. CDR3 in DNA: TGTGCCAGCAGCCGTCAGGGGGTTGATGAAAAACTGTTTTTT. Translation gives CASSRQGVDEKLFF.

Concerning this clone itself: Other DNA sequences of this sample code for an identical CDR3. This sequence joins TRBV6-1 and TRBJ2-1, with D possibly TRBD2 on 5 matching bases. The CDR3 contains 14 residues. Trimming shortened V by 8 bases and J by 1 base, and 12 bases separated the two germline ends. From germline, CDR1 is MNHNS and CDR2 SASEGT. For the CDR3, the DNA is TGTGCCAGCGGGCCTAGGGAGTCCTACAATGAGCAGTTCTTC. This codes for CASGPRESYNEQFF.

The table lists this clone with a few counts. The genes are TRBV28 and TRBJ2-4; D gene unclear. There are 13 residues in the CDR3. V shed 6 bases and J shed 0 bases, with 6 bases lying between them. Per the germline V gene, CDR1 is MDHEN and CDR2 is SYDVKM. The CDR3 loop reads CASSLLAKNIQYF. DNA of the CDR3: TGTGCCAGCAGCCTACTAGCCAAAAACATTCAGTACTTC.

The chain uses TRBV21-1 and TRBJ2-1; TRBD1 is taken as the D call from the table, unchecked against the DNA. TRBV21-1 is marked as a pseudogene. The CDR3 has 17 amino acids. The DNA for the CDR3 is TGTGCCAGCAGCTATACCGGACAGGGGGAGGCCTACAATGAGCAGTTCTTC. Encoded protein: CASSYTGQGEAYNEQFF.

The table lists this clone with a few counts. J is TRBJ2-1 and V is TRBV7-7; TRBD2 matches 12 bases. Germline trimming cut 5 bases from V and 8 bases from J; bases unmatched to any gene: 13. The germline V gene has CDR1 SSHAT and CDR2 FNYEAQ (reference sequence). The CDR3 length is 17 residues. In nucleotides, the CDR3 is TGTGCCAGCAGCCCACTACAAGCTAGCGGGAGGGCCCATGAGCAGTTCTTC. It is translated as CASSPLQASGRAHEQFF. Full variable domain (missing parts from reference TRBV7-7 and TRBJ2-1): GAGVSQSPRYKVTKRGQDVTLRCDPISSHATLYWYQQALGQGPEFLTYFNYEAQPDKSGLPSDRFSAERPEGSISTLTIQRTEQRDSAMYRCASSPLQASGRAHEQFFGPGTRLTVL.

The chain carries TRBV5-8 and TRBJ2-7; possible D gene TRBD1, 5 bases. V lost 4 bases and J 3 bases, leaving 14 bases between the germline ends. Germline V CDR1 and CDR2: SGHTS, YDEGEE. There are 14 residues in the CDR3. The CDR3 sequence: CASSRGYEGYEQYF. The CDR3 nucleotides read TGTGCCAGCAGCAGGGGCTACGAAGGCTACGAGCAGTACTTC.

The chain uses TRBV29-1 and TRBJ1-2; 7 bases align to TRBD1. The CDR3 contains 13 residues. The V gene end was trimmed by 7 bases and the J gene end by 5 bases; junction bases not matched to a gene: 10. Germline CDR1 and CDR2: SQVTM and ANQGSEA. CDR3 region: CSASTGFYYGYTF. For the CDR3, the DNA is TGCAGCGCATCGACAGGGTTCTATTATGGCTACACCTTC.

The CDR3 here is CAWSAGVRVNYGYTF. The CDR3, as DNA: TGTGCCTGGAGTGCAGGGGTCAGGGTTAACTATGGCTACACCTTC. The chain joins TRBV30 to TRBJ1-2, with a weak D call TRBD1 (6 bases). The V gene's germline CDR1 is GTSNPN and CDR2 SVGIG (reference sequence). CDR3 length: 15 residues. V lost 1 base and J 1 base, leaving 13 bases between the germline ends.

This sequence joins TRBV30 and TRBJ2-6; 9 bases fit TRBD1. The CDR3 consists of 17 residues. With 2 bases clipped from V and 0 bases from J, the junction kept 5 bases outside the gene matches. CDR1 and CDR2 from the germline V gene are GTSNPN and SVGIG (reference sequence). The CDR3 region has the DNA TGTGCCTGGAGTTCTTGGGGACAGGGCTCTGGGGCCAACGTCCTGACTTTC. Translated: CAWSSWGQGSGANVLTF.

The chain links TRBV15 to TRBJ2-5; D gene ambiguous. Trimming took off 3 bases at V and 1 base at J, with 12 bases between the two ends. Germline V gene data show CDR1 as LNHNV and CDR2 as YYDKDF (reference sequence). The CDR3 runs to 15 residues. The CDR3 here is CATSSKLLLQETQYF. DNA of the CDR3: TGTGCCACCAGCAGCAAGCTGTTACTCCAAGAGACCCAGTACTTC.

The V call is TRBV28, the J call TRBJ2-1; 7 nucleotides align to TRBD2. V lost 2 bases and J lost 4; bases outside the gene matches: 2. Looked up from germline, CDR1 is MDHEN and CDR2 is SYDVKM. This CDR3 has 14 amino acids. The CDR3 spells CASSLAGLYNEQFF. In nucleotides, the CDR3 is TGTGCCAGCAGTTTAGCGGGACTATACAATGAGCAGTTCTTC.

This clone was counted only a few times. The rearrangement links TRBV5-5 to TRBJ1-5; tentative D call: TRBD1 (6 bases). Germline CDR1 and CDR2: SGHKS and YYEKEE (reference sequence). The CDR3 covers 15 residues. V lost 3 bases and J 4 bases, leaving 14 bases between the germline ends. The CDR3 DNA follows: TGTGCCAGCAGCTCCGGGGACATCCAGAATCAGCCCCAGCATTTT. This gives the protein CASSSGDIQNQPQHF.

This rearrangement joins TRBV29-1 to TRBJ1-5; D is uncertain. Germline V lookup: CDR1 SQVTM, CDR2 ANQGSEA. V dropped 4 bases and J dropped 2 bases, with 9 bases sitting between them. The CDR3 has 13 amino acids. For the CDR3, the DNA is TGCAGCGTTGGAGGAATCGGCAATCAGCCCCAGCATTTT. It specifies CSVGGIGNQPQHF.

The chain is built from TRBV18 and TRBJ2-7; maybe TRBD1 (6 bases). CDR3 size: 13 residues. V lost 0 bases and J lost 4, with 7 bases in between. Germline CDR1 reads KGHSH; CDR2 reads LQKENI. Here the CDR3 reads CASSPPRGYEQYF. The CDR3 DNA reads TGTGCCAGCTCACCACCTAGGGGGTACGAGCAGTACTTC.

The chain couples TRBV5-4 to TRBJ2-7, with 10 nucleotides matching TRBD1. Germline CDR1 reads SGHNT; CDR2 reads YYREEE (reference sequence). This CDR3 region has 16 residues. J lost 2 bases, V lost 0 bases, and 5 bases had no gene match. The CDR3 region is CASSLEGTGDAYEQYF. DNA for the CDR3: TGTGCCAGCAGCTTGGAAGGGACAGGGGACGCCTACGAGCAGTACTTC.

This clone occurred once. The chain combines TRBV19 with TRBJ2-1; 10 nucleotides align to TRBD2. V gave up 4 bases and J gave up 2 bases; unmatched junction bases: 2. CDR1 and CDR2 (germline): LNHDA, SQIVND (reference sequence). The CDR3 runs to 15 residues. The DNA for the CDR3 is TGTGCCAGTAGTACCCTAGCGGGAGCCTACAATGAGCAGTTCTTC. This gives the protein CASSTLAGAYNEQFF.

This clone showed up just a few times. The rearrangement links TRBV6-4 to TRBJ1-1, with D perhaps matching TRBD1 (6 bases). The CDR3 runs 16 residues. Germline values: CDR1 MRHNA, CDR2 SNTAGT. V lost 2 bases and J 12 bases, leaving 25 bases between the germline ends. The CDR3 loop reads CASSDTGRRGPMVTFF. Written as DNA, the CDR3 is TGTGCCAGCAGTGACACCGGACGGCGGGGGCCGATGGTAACTTTCTTT.